Described below is a single TCR beta chain sequence and its context. Between the trimmed V and J ends, which lost 5 bases and 6 bases, there was a span of 19 bases. CDR1 SGHAT and CDR2 FQNNGV come from the germline V gene. There are 15 residues in the CDR3. The data derive from a study of blood T cell repertoires in COVID-19. Turning to the study itself: T cells, B-cell-depleted T cells, or PBMCs provided the cDNA or gDNA that served as material.

Per the original methods: The authors estimated nucleated cell counts from reference gene primer amplification. Data came from immunoSEQ multiplex PCR; TCRdb stores just in-frame clones and leaves some out. V, J and clone size are taken as reported in that table, and D and trimming were inferred from the DNA itself. The data hold roughly 150,000 clones, with 85% to 95% observed a single time. The chain employs TRBV11-2 and TRBJ1-1; D is possibly TRBD1 (6 bases). This TCR was sampled from a woman aged 55 to 70 with COVID-19, enrolled during active disease. The sequenced sample consisted of peripheral blood. The CDR3 reads CASSPRTGSDAEAFF. The CDR3 DNA sequence: TGTGCCAGCAGCCCACGAACAGGGTCTGATGCTGAAGCTTTCTTT.